This T cell receptor (beta chain) originates from a study of shared clonotypes between healthy human individuals. General study points: Sequencing depth was a factor that was expected to affect clonotype sharing among donors.

Sequencing used immunoSEQ multiplex PCR; TCRdb keeps in-frame clones, though not all of them. The sample yields 450,000 or so clones, 60% to 80% seen once. Looked up from germline, CDR1 is SNHLY and CDR2 is FYNNEI. There are 11 residues in the CDR3. V dropped 6 bases and J dropped 4 bases, with 3 bases sitting between them. About this clone: Its antigen is unknown. This CDR3 is also generated by other DNA sequences in the sample.

Each of the donors was a healthy adult who was HIV-negative and had not had a recent acute infection or vaccination. This rearrangement joins TRBV2 to TRBJ2-2; D call uncertain. The clonotype was recovered from a woman between 35 and 50 years old in good health. Some clones in this sample may be carry-over from other donors' samples. The specimen sequenced was PBMCs. In nucleotides, the CDR3 is TGTGCCAGCAGGCGCACCGGGGAGCTGTTTTTT. Translating gives CASRRTGELFF.